Sequencing of this TCR beta chain was carried out in a study of blood T cell repertoires in COVID-19. Study-wide context: PBMCs, B-cell-depleted T cells, or T cells provided the cDNA or gDNA that made up the material.

The CDR3 is made up of 16 amino acids. The V gene's germline CDR1 is MNHEY and CDR2 SMNVEV (reference sequence). The V gene lost 0 bases and the J gene lost 6 bases, with 12 bases spanning the gap. TCRdb's table, derived via immunoSEQ multiplex PCR, lists solely in-frame clones and lacks some. The sample records more than 110,000 clones, around 87% being singletons. The sequenced material came from peripheral blood. The origin of this receptor is a woman aged 40 to 55 with acute or convalescent COVID-19. The rearrangement uses TRBV27 and TRBJ1-6; D call uncertain. CDR3 loop: CASSLSKRVLNSPLHF. As DNA, the CDR3 is TGTGCCAGCAGTTTATCGAAGAGAGTCCTTAATTCACCCCTCCACTTT.